This TCR beta chain appears in the sequencing data of a study of OX40 agonist ivuxolimab in advanced cancers. Study-wide context: Prior therapy, whether anti-PD-1, anti-PD-L1 or anti-CTLA-4, was allowed, and under 50% had some. Overall study findings and caveats: Certain nonresponding patients likewise had low normalized T-cell clonal expansion.

The protocol was immunoSEQ multiplex PCR, while the TCRdb copy is restricted to in-frame clones and leaves out a portion. Found here are 30,000 to 40,000 clones, about 94% of them singletons; the top ten hold roughly a fifth. Only one count was recorded for this clone. Its antigen remains unidentified. The germline gives CDR1 MNHEY, CDR2 SMNVEV (reference sequence). The ends were cut back, 3 bases at V and 2 bases at J, with 7 bases in the middle. The CDR3 contains 13 residues. The rearrangement links TRBV27 to TRBJ1-2; no clear D. This specimen consisted of CD4+ or CD8+ T cells sorted from blood, obtained in a trial of the OX40 agonist ivuxolimab. This receptor was taken from an adult with an advanced solid tumor such as melanoma, head and neck, liver or kidney cancer. CDR3 residues: CASSLLGNYGYTF. The CDR3 DNA is TGTGCCAGCAGTTTGCTCGGGAACTATGGCTACACCTTC.